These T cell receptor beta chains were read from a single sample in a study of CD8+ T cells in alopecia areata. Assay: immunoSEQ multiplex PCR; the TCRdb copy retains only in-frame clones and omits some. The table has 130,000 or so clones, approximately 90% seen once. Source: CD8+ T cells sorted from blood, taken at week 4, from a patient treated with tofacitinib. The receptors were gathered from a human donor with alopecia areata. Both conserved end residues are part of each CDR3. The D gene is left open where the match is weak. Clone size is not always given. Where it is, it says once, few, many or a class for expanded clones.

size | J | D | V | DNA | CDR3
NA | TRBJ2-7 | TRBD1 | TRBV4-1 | TGCGCCAGCAGCCAGGGGACAGGGAAGCAGTACTTC | CASSQGTGKQYF
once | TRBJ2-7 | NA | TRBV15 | TGTGCCACCAGCAGAGATGAGGGCGGGCCCTCCTACGAGCAGTACTTC | CATSRDEGGPSYEQYF
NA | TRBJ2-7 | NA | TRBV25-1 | TGTGCCAGCAGTGAATGGGCAGGGGTGAGGCGCGAGCAGTACTTC | CASSEWAGVRREQYF
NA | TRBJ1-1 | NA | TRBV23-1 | TGCGCCAGCAGTCGGGGCAGTCGGGACCGAGGGTCCACCCAAGCTTTCTTT | CASSRGSRDRGSTQAFF
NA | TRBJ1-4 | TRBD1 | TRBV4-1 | TGCGCCAGCAGCCAACTGGGACAGGGACCAACTAATGAAAAACTGTTTTTT | CASSQLGQGPTNEKLFF
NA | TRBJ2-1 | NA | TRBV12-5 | TGTGCTAGTGGTTTGGAATCGCGGACGAGCTCCTACAATGAGCAGTTCTTC | CASGLESRTSSYNEQFF
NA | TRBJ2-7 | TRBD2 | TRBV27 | TGTGCCAGCTCCTCGCGGGGGGCAGTCTCCTACGAGCAGTACTTC | CASSSRGAVSYEQYF
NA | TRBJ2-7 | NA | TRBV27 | TGTGCCAGCAGTCCCGGGAGTCAGCGGAGGGGGTACGAGCAGTACTTC | CASSPGSQRRGYEQYF
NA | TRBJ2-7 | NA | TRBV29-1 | TGCAGCGTTGAGGGGCAGGGCCCCTACGAGCAGTACTTC | CSVEGQGPYEQYF
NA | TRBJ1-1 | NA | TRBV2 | TGTGCCAGCAGTGAGGGATACACTGAAGCTTTCTTT | CASSEGYTEAFF
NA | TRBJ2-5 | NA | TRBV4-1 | TGCGCCAGCAGCCAAAGACTTAGCCAAGAGACCCAGTACTTC | CASSQRLSQETQYF
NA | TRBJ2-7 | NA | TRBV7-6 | TGTGCCAGCAGCTTAGCGGCTCGGTACGAGCAGTACTTC | CASSLAARYEQYF
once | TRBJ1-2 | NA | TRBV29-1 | TGCAGCGTCTCCAGGGAACAAAACTATGGCTACACCTTC | CSVSREQNYGYTF
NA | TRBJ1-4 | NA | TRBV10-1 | TGCGCCAGCAGTGAGTCGTACGGGAATGAAAAACTGTTTTTT | CASSESYGNEKLFF
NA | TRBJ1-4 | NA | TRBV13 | TGTGCCAGCAGCTCGGACGGGCGTAATGAAAAACTGTTTTTT | CASSSDGRNEKLFF
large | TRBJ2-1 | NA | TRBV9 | TGTGCCAGCAGCGGGTGGGGCTCAACCTACAATGAGCAGTTCTTC | CASSGWGSTYNEQFF
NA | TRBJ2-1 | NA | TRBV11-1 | TGTGCCAGCATGGGCTCCTACAATGAGCAGTTCTTC | CASMGSYNEQFF
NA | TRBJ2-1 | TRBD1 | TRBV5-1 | TGCGCCAGCAGCTTGGGACAGGGGGTGATGGATGAGCAGTTCTTC | CASSLGQGVMDEQFF
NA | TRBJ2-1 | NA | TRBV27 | TGTGCCAGCAGCTTTACAAGCAACAATGAGCAGTTCTTC | CASSFTSNNEQFF
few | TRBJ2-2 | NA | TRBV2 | TGTGCCAGCAGTGCCCCAGGGGAAGGAACCGGGGAGCTGTTTTTT | CASSAPGEGTGELFF
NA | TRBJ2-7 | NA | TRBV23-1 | TGCGCCAGCACAAAAGACCGCAAGATTACCTACGAGCAGTACTTC | CASTKDRKITYEQYF
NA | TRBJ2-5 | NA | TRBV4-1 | TGCGCCAGCAGCCAAGGCGGCTTCCAATACCAAGAGACCCAGTACTTC | CASSQGGFQYQETQYF
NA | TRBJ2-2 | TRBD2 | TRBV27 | TGTGCCAGCACCCACGGGGGGTCGGACACCGGGGAGCTGTTTTTT | CASTHGGSDTGELFF
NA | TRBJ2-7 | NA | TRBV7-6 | TGTGCCAGCAGCTTAGGGACGGTCGGTTACGAGCAGTACTTC | CASSLGTVGYEQYF
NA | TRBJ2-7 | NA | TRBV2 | TGTGCCAGCAGCGAATGGCCCCAGTCCGAGCAGTACTTC | CASSEWPQSEQYF
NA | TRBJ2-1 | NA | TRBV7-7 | TGTGCCAGCAGCTTAGGTGTAGGGTGGAATGAGCAGTTCTTC | CASSLGVGWNEQFF
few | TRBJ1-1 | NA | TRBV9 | TGTGCCAGCGGGGGAGGGGCGGACACTGAAGCTTTCTTT | CASGGGADTEAFF
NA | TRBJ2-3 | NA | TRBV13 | TGTGCCAGCAGCTTAGGGGGGACCACAGATACGCAGTATTTT | CASSLGGTTDTQYF
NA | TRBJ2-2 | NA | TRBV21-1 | TGTGCCAGCAGCTCGACTAGCGGGGGCCCGAACACCGGGGAGCTGTTTTTT | CASSSTSGGPNTGELFF